This T cell receptor (beta chain) was profiled in a study of fetal regulatory T cell absence and autoimmunity. Repertoires were generated with immunoSEQ multiplex PCR, while TCRdb's copy carries only in-frame clones and drops some. This table has around 100,000 clones, about three quarters appearing once. The V gene's germline CDR1 is SGDLS and CDR2 YYNGEE. Trimming took off 3 bases at V and 1 base at J, with 7 bases between the two ends. The CDR3 loop spans 13 amino acids. Of note for this clone: Its matching antigen is unknown.

Findings and caveats of the study: TRB gene family usage was broadly similar in cord blood and pancreas.

This sequence was found in a male donor with IPEX syndrome. Sequencing was performed on pancreas tissue. The chain has TRBV9 and TRBJ1-1, with TRBD1 as a possible D gene (5 bases). The CDR3 DNA is TGTGCCAGCAGCGGGGGACCGAACACTGAAGCTTTCTTT. Amino acids: CASSGGPNTEAFF.